This TCR beta chain stems from a study of blood T cell repertoires in COVID-19. About the research overall: There were acute and convalescent COVID-19 samples, and they came from the United States, Italy and Spain. PBMCs, B-cell-depleted T cells, or T cells were the source of the cDNA or gDNA that made up the material.

Per the original data handling: Reference gene primer amplification yielded estimated nucleated cell counts. Profiled with immunoSEQ multiplex PCR; TCRdb holds only in-frame clones, not every one. That table gives V, J and clone size, and the DNA gave D and trimming. This table holds about 110,000 clones, 76% found once. The Seattle patients, enrolled during active infection, were followed longitudinally. Trimming shortened V by 10 bases and J by 4 bases, and 16 bases separated the two germline ends. This CDR3 is built from 13 residues. Germline V gene sequence: CDR1 MNHEY, CDR2 SVGAGI. The gene calls are TRBV6-5 and TRBJ1-1; D possibly corresponds to TRBD1 (5 bases). The source of this sequence is a man aged 80 or over with COVID-19, enrolled during active disease. Input material: peripheral blood. Here the CDR3 reads CATIKDSATEAFF. CDR3 DNA sequence: TGTGCCACGATTAAAGACAGCGCCACTGAAGCTTTCTTT.